Listed here are 24 T cell receptor beta chains from one sample, sequenced in a study of blood T cell repertoires in COVID-19. Produced via immunoSEQ multiplex PCR; TCRdb's table is partial and in-frame only. The sample lists some 240,000 clones, approximately 84% seen once, with under 7% in the top ten. The sequenced sample was PBMCs or T cells enriched from blood (not recorded which). The receptors originated from a woman between 50 and 59 years old who had been exposed to COVID-19.

V and J are TRBV6-1 and TRBJ2-7; tentatively, D is TRBD1 (5 bases). This CDR3 region has 11 residues. CDR1 and CDR2 from the germline V gene are MNHNS and SASEGT. V lost 2 bases and J lost 6, with 5 bases in between. The CDR3 reads CASSERGEQYF. The DNA for the CDR3 is TGTGCCAGCAGTGAAAGGGGCGAGCAGTACTTC.

The chain is built from TRBV7-8 and TRBJ1-6, with TRBD1 as a possible D gene (5 bases). Germline V gene sequence: CDR1 SGHVS, CDR2 FQNEAQ. The CDR3 spans 20 residues. V dropped 3 bases and J dropped 0 bases, with 21 bases sitting between them. CDR3 coding DNA: TGTGCCAGCAGCTTTATGGGGTACGGGGGTGATAGCTCCTATAATTCACCCCTCCACTTT. Translation gives CASSFMGYGGDSSYNSPLHF.

The chain uses TRBV27 and TRBJ2-1; 10 bases align to TRBD2. This CDR3 spans 19 amino acids. With V trimmed by 1 base and J by 0 bases, 9 bases remained unmatched. Germline CDR1 is MNHEY and CDR2 is SMNVEV (reference sequence). The CDR3 spells CASSLFAAGGKSSYNEQFF. CDR3 coding DNA: TGTGCCAGCAGTTTATTCGCAGCGGGGGGGAAAAGCTCCTACAATGAGCAGTTCTTC.

The chain carries TRBV29-1 and TRBJ2-4, with D possibly being TRBD1 (5 bases). Germline CDR1 and CDR2: SQVTM and ANQGSEA. CDR3 length equals 13 residues. V lost 2 bases to trimming and J lost 0 bases, with 5 bases between them. In DNA, the CDR3 is TGCAGCGTTGAAACAGGAGCCAAAAACATTCAGTACTTC. It specifies CSVETGAKNIQYF.

The V and J genes are TRBV27 and TRBJ1-3; D is uncertain. The CDR3 loop spans 13 amino acids. Trimming took 4 bases from V and 4 from J, leaving 8 bases between them. CDR1 and CDR2 from the germline V gene are MNHEY and SMNVEV (reference sequence). CDR3 in amino acids: CASSSGSGNTIYF. The CDR3 bases are TGTGCCAGCAGTTCAGGATCAGGAAACACCATATATTTT.

The CDR3 DNA reads as TGTGCCAGCAGGCAGGACAGCACTGAAGCTTTCTTT. It translates to CASRQDSTEAFF. This chain uses TRBV28 with TRBJ1-1; the D gene is possibly TRBD1 (6 bases). V was cut by 6 bases and J by 4 bases, with 9 bases left in between. The CDR3 runs to 12 residues. Germline CDR1 reads MDHEN; CDR2 reads SYDVKM.

The chain combines TRBV5-1 with TRBJ1-6, with a tentative D call TRBD1 (6 bases). The CDR3 runs 15 residues. V shed 1 base and J shed 7 bases, with 12 bases lying between them. CDR1 is SGHRS and CDR2 is YFSETQ in the germline V gene. The DNA for the CDR3 is TGCGCCAGCAGCTTGACAGGGTTGGTAAATTCACCCCTCCACTTT. It specifies CASSLTGLVNSPLHF.

The rearrangement joins TRBV10-3 to TRBJ2-3; 9 positions agree with TRBD2. The CDR3 length is 17 residues. Germline loops: CDR1 ENHRY, CDR2 SYGVKD. The ends lost 11 bases at V and 0 bases at J; junction bases unmatched: 15. This chain's CDR3 is CAGAGGLAGSSTDTQYF. The CDR3 DNA sequence: TGTGCCGGCGCGGGGGGGCTAGCGGGGAGTAGCACAGATACGCAGTATTTT.

This chain links TRBV19 with TRBJ2-2; D unclear. Trimming removed 3 bases at V and 3 bases at J, with 5 bases between. CDR1 is LNHDA and CDR2 is SQIVND in the germline V gene (reference sequence). CDR3 size: 13 residues. The CDR3 coding sequence is TGTGCCAGTAGTATCCCCTACACCGGGGAGCTGTTTTTT. It is translated as CASSIPYTGELFF.

The chain has TRBV5-6 and TRBJ2-3, with 9 bases that match TRBD2. Germline loops: CDR1 SGHDT, CDR2 YYEEEE. This CDR3 contains 19 residues. V was pared by 4 bases and J by 0 bases, with 15 bases of the junction left unmatched. The CDR3 reads CASSPASGVPQASTDTQYF. DNA for the CDR3: TGTGCCAGCAGCCCGGCTAGCGGGGTACCCCAAGCTAGCACAGATACGCAGTATTTT.

The V gene is TRBV15, the J gene TRBJ2-7; TRBD1 matches at 7 bases. The CDR3 runs 12 residues. The V gene's germline CDR1 is LNHNV and CDR2 YYDKDF (reference sequence). V shed 8 bases and J 1 base; nucleotides not matched to a gene: 2. CDR3 sequence reads: CATVDRSYEQYF. The CDR3 DNA is TGTGCCACCGTGGACAGGTCCTACGAGCAGTACTTC. Full variable domain (outside the CDR3, taken from reference TRBV15 and TRBJ2-7): DAMVIQNPRYQVTQFGKPVTLSCSQTLNHNVMYWYQQKSSQAPKLLFHYYDKDFNNEADTPDNFQSRRPNTSFCFLDIRSPGLGDTAMYLCATVDRSYEQYFGPGTRLTVT.

V usage is TRBV10-2 and J usage is TRBJ1-1; 9 bases are shared with TRBD1. This CDR3 comprises 16 residues. The ends lost 7 bases at V and 1 base at J; junction bases unmatched: 10. The germline V gene encodes CDR1 WSHSY and CDR2 SAAADI. DNA of the CDR3: TGCGCCAGCACCTCCACAGGGGGCATAGGGAACACTGAAGCTTTCTTT. Translation gives CASTSTGGIGNTEAFF.

The rearrangement uses TRBV19 and TRBJ2-7, with 10 bases matching TRBD1. Per germline, CDR1 LNHDA and CDR2 SQIVND (reference sequence). The V gene end was trimmed by 3 bases and the J gene end by 3 bases; junction bases not matched to a gene: 5. CDR3 size: 15 residues. CDR3 sequence reads: CASSIAGTGVYEQYF. CDR3 bases: TGTGCCAGTAGTATTGCCGGGACAGGGGTCTACGAGCAGTACTTC.

This sequence joins TRBV7-3 and TRBJ2-3, with no clear D. The germline V and J ends were trimmed by 2 bases and 0 bases, with 3 bases remaining between them. In germline, CDR1 is SGHTA, CDR2 FQGTGA. The CDR3 has 13 amino acids. The CDR3 DNA is TGTGCCAGCAGCTTATCTAGCACAGATACGCAGTATTTT. As protein: CASSLSSTDTQYF. Together with reference TRBV7-3 and TRBJ2-3, the CDR3 gives the full variable domain: GAGVSQTPSNKVTEKGKYVELRCDPISGHTALYWYRQSLGQGPEFLIYFQGTGAADDSGLPNDRFFAVRPEGSVSTLKIQRTERGDSAVYLCASSLSSTDTQYFGPGTRLTVL.

The V and J genes are TRBV7-2 and TRBJ2-4, with 7 bases lining up with TRBD2. The CDR3 covers 17 residues. V lost 5 bases and J lost 0; bases outside the gene matches: 10. Looked up from germline, CDR1 is SGHTA and CDR2 is FQGNSA. In DNA, the CDR3 is TGTGCCAGCAGCCAGGCGACGGGGGGACTAGCCAAAAACATTCAGTACTTC. Protein product: CASSQATGGLAKNIQYF. The variable domain in full, with the rest retrieved from reference TRBV7-2 and TRBJ2-4, is GAGVSQSPSNKVTEKGKDVELRCDPISGHTALYWYRQSLGQGLEFLIYFQGNSAPDKSGLPSDRFSAERTGGSVSTLTIQRTQQEDSAVYLCASSQATGGLAKNIQYFGAGTRLSVL.

This chain uses TRBV28 with TRBJ1-1, with 10 bases identical to TRBD1. After removal of 4 bases from V and 5 bases from J, the junction contained 7 bases not matched to a gene. The CDR3 has 15 residues. Per the germline V gene, CDR1 is MDHEN and CDR2 is SYDVKM. The CDR3 loop is CASSYAGTGDTEAFF. In nucleotides, the CDR3 is TGTGCCAGCAGTTACGCCGGGACAGGGGATACTGAAGCTTTCTTT.

This chain connects TRBV24-1 to TRBJ1-2; D is uncertain. V lost 2 bases and J 8 bases, leaving 5 bases between the germline ends. Germline lookup yields CDR1 KGHDR and CDR2 SFDVKD. The CDR3 contains 11 residues. CDR3 loop: CATSDSVGYTF. DNA for the CDR3: TGTGCCACCAGTGATTCGGTCGGCTACACCTTC.

The chain couples TRBV27 to TRBJ1-2; D possibly corresponds to TRBD1 (5 bases). Trimming pared 3 bases from V and 6 bases from J, leaving 14 bases between. This CDR3 has 14 residues. The germline CDR1 and CDR2 sequences are MNHEY and SMNVEV (reference sequence). CDR3 residues: CASSFGLQGNGYTF. CDR3 DNA sequence: TGTGCCAGCAGTTTCGGGCTTCAGGGTAATGGCTACACCTTC.

This sequence joins TRBV27 and TRBJ2-1; 7 nucleotides line up with TRBD1. Trimming cost V 7 bases and J 11 bases; bases outside gene matches: 5. CDR1 is MNHEY and CDR2 is SMNVEV in the germline V gene (reference sequence). The CDR3 has 11 amino acids. CDR3 sequence (DNA): TGTGCCAGCACCCAGGGACAGCAGCAGTTCTTC. Its protein product is CASTQGQQQFF.

The rearrangement uses TRBV13 and TRBJ1-3; a possible D gene is TRBD1 (5 bases). This CDR3 is 15 amino acids long. Between the trimmed V and J ends, which lost 4 bases and 4 bases, there was a span of 14 bases. Germline-derived CDR1 and CDR2 are PRHDT and FYEKMQ (reference sequence). The chain's CDR3 is CASSWGVDSGNTIYF. In nucleotides, the CDR3 is TGTGCCAGCAGCTGGGGGGTGGATTCCGGAAACACCATATATTTT.

This chain uses TRBV10-3 with TRBJ2-5, with 10 positions matching TRBD1. The germline V gene encodes CDR1 ENHRY and CDR2 SYGVKD. V was pared by 6 bases and J by 4 bases, with 8 bases of the junction left unmatched. This CDR3 is built from 15 residues. CDR3 in amino acids: CAIRTGQGSGETQYF. DNA for the CDR3: TGTGCCATCAGGACGGGACAGGGGTCAGGAGAGACCCAGTACTTC.

The chain links TRBV10-3 to TRBJ2-5; maybe TRBD2 (5 bases). The germline CDR1 and CDR2 sequences are ENHRY and SYGVKD. The CDR3 runs 13 residues. Deletions cut 7 bases from V and 5 bases from J, with 14 bases between. The CDR3 DNA reads TGTGCCATCACACCTAGCTCGGGGGAGACCCAGTACTTC. As protein: CAITPSSGETQYF.

This chain joins TRBV2 and TRBJ1-2, with TRBD1 matching 11 bases. Unmatched junction bases numbered 5, after V lost 1 base and J lost 4 bases. Germline V CDR1 and CDR2: SNHLY, FYNNEI. The CDR3 runs 16 residues. Here the CDR3 reads CASSEGGQGASYGYTF. The CDR3 DNA sequence: TGTGCCAGCAGTGAAGGCGGACAGGGGGCAAGCTATGGCTACACCTTC.

The chain links TRBV28 to TRBJ1-1; TRBD1 agrees at 7 bases. CDR3 size: 15 residues. The J segment lost 5 bases and the V segment lost 5 bases, leaving 11 bases of the junction unmatched. Germline-derived CDR1 and CDR2 are MDHEN and SYDVKM. CDR3 sequence reads: CASSPDRSRSTEAFF. The CDR3 region has the DNA TGTGCCAGCAGTCCGGACAGGTCGCGGAGTACTGAAGCTTTCTTT.